The entry below gives a single T cell receptor (beta chain) sequence along with its context. This record belongs to a study of human thymus T cells. Sequencing was performed with immunoSEQ multiplex PCR; in TCRdb, only in-frame clones are kept and a portion is missing. This sample yields tens of thousands of clones, of which 90% to 97% are seen a single time; approximately 0.03% belongs to the top ten. The CDR3 totals 16 residues. The germline V gene has CDR1 LNHDA and CDR2 SQIVND (reference sequence). Trimming removed 5 bases from V and 4 bases from J, with 21 bases in between. The thymus was resected at corrective cardiac surgery.

Sequencing was done on a sample of thymus tissue. This clonotype was sampled from a boy under three years old with a congenital heart defect but otherwise immunologically healthy. This chain joins TRBV19 and TRBJ2-7; possible D gene TRBD2, 6 bases. The CDR3: CASSVAVASPGYEQYF. Here the CDR3 DNA reads TGTGCCAGTAGTGTAGCGGTAGCGAGCCCCGGGTACGAGCAGTACTTC. The entire variable domain, with the rest obtained from reference TRBV19 and TRBJ2-7, is as follows: DGGITQSPKYLFRKEGQNVTLSCEQNLNHDAMYWYRQDPGQGLRLIYYSQIVNDFQKGDIAEGYSVSREKKESFPLTVTSAQKNPTAFYLCASSVAVASPGYEQYFGPGTRLTVT.